This TCR beta chain was sequenced in a study of beta chain features in type 1 diabetes. Study-wide points: TCRB CDR3 length was moderately but significantly reduced in all four CD4+ subsets of Type 1 diabetes patients.

This clone was detected once. Antigen unknown. Germline values: CDR1 MDHEN, CDR2 SYDVKM. This CDR3 comprises 15 residues. Trimming stripped 6 bases from V and 0 bases from J, with 14 bases between. Isolated RNA was reverse transcribed in full, so expressed TCRB transcripts were sequenced. Data came from immunoSEQ multiplex PCR; TCRdb stores just in-frame clones and leaves some out. The repertoire includes 200,000 to 300,000 clones, roughly 21% of them detected once, and 0.025% to 0.035% sits in the top ten. The chain is built from TRBV28 and TRBJ1-2; no clear D gene. The sequence was collected from a woman aged 40-49 years with type 1 diabetes. Sequenced input: naive CD4+ T cells from blood. CDR3 protein: CASSVKRFSNYGYTF. The CDR3 DNA sequence: TGTGCCAGCAGCGTGAAGCGCTTCTCTAACTATGGCTACACCTTC.